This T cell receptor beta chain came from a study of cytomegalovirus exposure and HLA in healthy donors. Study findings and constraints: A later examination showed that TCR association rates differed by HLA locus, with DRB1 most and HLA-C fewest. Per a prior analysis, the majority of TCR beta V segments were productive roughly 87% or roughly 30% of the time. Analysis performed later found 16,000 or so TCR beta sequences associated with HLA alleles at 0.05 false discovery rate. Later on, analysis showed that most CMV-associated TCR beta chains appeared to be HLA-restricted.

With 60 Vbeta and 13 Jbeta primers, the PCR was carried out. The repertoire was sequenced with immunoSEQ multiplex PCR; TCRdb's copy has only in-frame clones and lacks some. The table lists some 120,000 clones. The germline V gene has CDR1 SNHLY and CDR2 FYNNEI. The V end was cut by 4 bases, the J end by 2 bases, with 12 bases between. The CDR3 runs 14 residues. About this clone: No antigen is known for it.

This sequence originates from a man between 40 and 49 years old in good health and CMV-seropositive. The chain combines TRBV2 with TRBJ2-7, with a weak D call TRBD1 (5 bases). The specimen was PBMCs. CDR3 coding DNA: TGTGCCAGCAGTGGGTCGGCAGGGACCTACGAGCAGTACTTC. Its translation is CASSGSAGTYEQYF.